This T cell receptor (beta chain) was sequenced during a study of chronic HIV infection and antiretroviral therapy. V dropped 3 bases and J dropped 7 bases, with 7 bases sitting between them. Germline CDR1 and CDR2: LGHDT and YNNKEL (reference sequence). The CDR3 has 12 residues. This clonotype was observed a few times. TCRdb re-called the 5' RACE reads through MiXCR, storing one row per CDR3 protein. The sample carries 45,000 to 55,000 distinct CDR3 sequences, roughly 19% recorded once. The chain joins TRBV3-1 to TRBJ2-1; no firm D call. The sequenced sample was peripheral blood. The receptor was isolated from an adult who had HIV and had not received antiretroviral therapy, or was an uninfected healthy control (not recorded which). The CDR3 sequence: CASSHLENEQFF. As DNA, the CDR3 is TGTGCCAGCAGCCATCTAGAGAATGAGCAGTTCTTC.